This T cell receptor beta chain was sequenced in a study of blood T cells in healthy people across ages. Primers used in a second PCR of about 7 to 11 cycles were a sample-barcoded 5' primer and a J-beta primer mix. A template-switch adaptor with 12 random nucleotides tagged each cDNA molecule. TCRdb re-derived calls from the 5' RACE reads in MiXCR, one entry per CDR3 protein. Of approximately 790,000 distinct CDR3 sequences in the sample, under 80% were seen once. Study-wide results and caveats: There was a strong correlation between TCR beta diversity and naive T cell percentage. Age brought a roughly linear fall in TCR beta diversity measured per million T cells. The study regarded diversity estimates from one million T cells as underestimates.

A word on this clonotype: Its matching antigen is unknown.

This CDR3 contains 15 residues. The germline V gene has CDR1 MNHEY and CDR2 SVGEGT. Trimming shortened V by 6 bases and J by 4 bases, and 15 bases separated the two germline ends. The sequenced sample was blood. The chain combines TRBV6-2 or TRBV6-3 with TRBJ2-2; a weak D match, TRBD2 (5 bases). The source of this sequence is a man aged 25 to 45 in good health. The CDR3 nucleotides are TGTGCCAGCAGCCGCACAACTAGTGTCACCGGGGAGCTGTTTTTT. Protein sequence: CASSRTTSVTGELFF.